This T cell receptor beta chain is from a study of blood T cell repertoires in COVID-19. Study-wide background: The United States, Italy and Spain provided the acute and convalescent COVID-19 samples. Sources were T cells, B-cell-depleted T cells, or PBMCs; the material itself was cDNA or gDNA.

As handled by the study authors: Amplifying reference gene primers gave estimates of nucleated cell counts. Data came from immunoSEQ multiplex PCR; TCRdb stores just in-frame clones and leaves some out. V and J calls and clone size are copied from that table; D and trimming were computed from the DNA. Here the sample spans roughly 150,000 clones, approximately 82% being singletons. The sample taken for sequencing was peripheral blood. This clonotype was obtained from a woman aged 70-85 years who had recovered from COVID-19.

The CDR3: CASSPQGQGNGYTF. The CDR3 coding sequence is TGTGCCAGCTCACCACAGGGACAGGGAAATGGCTACACCTTC. V is TRBV18 and J is TRBJ1-2; TRBD1 aligns across 9 bases. The trim removed 1 base at V and 6 bases at J, leaving 3 bases unmatched. This CDR3 spans 14 amino acids. Germline V lookup: CDR1 KGHSH, CDR2 LQKENI.